Each of the 26 T cell receptor beta chains below was sequenced from the same sample in a study of vaccination and CD4 T cells after COVID-19. No antigens are known for them. Cultured CD4+ T cells had their DNA profiled by the Oncomine TCR Beta short-read assay. A single record per CDR3 protein comes from TCRdb applying MiXCR to the PCR reads. In the table there are about 16,000 distinct CDR3 sequences, under 75% of which are singletons. Treatment here: approximately 9-day PBMC culture with coronavirus spike peptide pools or control peptides (ViraFEST assay). Material for sequencing was CD4+ T cells from blood, cultured in vitro. These receptors were obtained from a human donor who had recovered from COVID-19.

V usage is TRBV20-1 and J usage is TRBJ2-7; no clear D gene. The V gene's germline CDR1 is DFQATT and CDR2 SNEGSKA (reference sequence). With 1 base removed from V and 2 bases from J, the gap between germline ends came to 6 bases. This CDR3 has 12 amino acids. CDR3 residues: CSARGEAYEQYF. The CDR3 bases are TGCAGTGCTAGAGGCGAAGCCTACGAGCAGTACTTC.

The sample holds one count of this clonotype. The V and J genes are TRBV7-6 and TRBJ2-3, with D perhaps given as TRBD1 or TRBD2 (5 bases each). Germline assignment: CDR1 SGHVS and CDR2 FNYEAQ. This CDR3 comprises 14 residues. V lost 5 bases and J lost 3, with 12 bases in between. The CDR3 sequence: CASSLGPTTDTQYF. CDR3 DNA: TGTGCCAGCAGCCTGGGACCAACTACAGATACGCAGTATTTT.

This chain uses TRBV25-1 with TRBJ2-3, with D unresolved. Trimming shortened V by 1 base and J by 5 bases, and 13 bases separated the two germline ends. The CDR3 is made up of 15 amino acids. Germline V lookup: CDR1 MGHDK, CDR2 SYGVNS. The CDR3 sequence is CASSESRFTEDTQYF. CDR3 nucleotide sequence: TGTGCCAGCAGTGAATCCCGGTTTACGGAAGATACGCAGTATTTT.

This clonotype counts as medium-sized. The V call is TRBV6-1, the J call TRBJ1-1; 7 bases fit TRBD1. CDR1 is MNHNS and CDR2 is SASEGT in the germline V gene. This CDR3 is built from 18 residues. V shed 6 bases and J 1 base; nucleotides not matched to a gene: 17. The DNA of the CDR3 is TGTGCCAGCAGCCACAGACAAGACTCGGGACAGAAGAACACTGAAGCTTTCTTT. It yields the protein CASSHRQDSGQKNTEAFF.

V gene TRBV5-4 combines with J gene TRBJ2-7, with a possible D match to TRBD1 (6 bases). The CDR3 has 12 residues. In germline, CDR1 is SGHNT, CDR2 YYREEE (reference sequence). V was pared by 2 bases and J by 6 bases, with 9 bases between. CDR3 in DNA: TGTGCCAGCAGCTTCGACAGGTTCGAGCAGTACTTC. It codes for CASSFDRFEQYF.

V usage is TRBV6-1 and J usage is TRBJ2-5, with 10 bases fitting TRBD1. V was pared by 6 bases and J by 5 bases, with 9 bases of the junction left unmatched. The CDR3 is 15 amino acids. The V gene's germline CDR1 is MNHNS and CDR2 SASEGT. DNA of the CDR3: TGTGCCAGCAGGTCTCCGGGACAGGGGCTGGAGACCCAGTACTTC. This sequence encodes CASRSPGQGLETQYF.

The DNA for the CDR3 is TGCAGTGCTTTTAACTCGGACAGGAACTCCTACGAGCAGTACTTC. It is translated as CSAFNSDRNSYEQYF. The V and J genes are TRBV20-1 and TRBJ2-7; the match to TRBD1 covers 7 bases. V dropped 5 bases and J dropped 0; count of bases not matched to a gene: 10. CDR1 is DFQATT and CDR2 is SNEGSKA in the germline V gene (reference sequence). This CDR3 region has 15 residues.

This clonotype was observed a few times. V is TRBV20-1 and J is TRBJ1-2; a weak D match, TRBD1 (5 bases). The length of the CDR3 is 12 residues. CDR1 and CDR2 (germline): DFQATT, SNEGSKA (reference sequence). Trimming shortened V by 5 bases and J by 8 bases, and 15 bases separated the two germline ends. CDR3 sequence: CSAGARGSGYTF. The CDR3 DNA is TGCAGTGCTGGGGCCCGGGGCAGCGGCTACACCTTC.

The rearrangement uses TRBV6-5 and TRBJ1-2; TRBD1 aligns across 7 bases. CDR3 length equals 15 residues. Per the germline V gene, CDR1 is MNHEY and CDR2 is SVGAGI. Losses at the gene ends were 0 bases for V and 8 bases for J; bases not matched to a gene: 9. The CDR3: CASSYSGQDGLGYTF. CDR3 DNA sequence: TGTGCCAGCAGTTACTCTGGACAGGACGGTTTAGGCTACACCTTC.

In this sample, this clonotype turned up a few times. The chain has TRBV11-2 and TRBJ1-6; 11 bases line up with TRBD1. CDR3 length equals 17 residues. The V segment lost 4 bases and the J segment 8 bases; nucleotides outside the gene matches: 10. The germline V gene has CDR1 SGHAT and CDR2 FQNNGV. CDR3 DNA: TGTGCCAGCAGCTCGCAAAAGGGACAGGGGGTTGATTCACCCCTCCACTTT. This translates into CASSSQKGQGVDSPLHF.

The sample holds a few counts of this clonotype. This sequence joins TRBV7-8 and TRBJ2-3; D uncertain. Germline loops: CDR1 SGHVS, CDR2 FQNEAQ. The ends were cut back, 2 bases at V and 2 bases at J, with 11 bases in the middle. There are 15 residues in the CDR3. The CDR3 is CASSLFASFTDTQYF. CDR3 DNA sequence: TGTGCCAGCAGCTTATTTGCATCATTCACAGATACGCAGTATTTT.

The genes are TRBV7-2 and TRBJ2-2; tentatively, D is TRBD1 or TRBD2 (6 bases each). This CDR3 region has 14 residues. Trimming stripped 5 bases from V and 4 bases from J, with 11 bases between. Germline CDR1 and CDR2: SGHTA and FQGNSA. The CDR3 reads CASSRGRATGELFF. CDR3 bases: TGTGCCAGCAGCCGGGGGCGTGCCACCGGGGAGCTGTTTTTT.

This clonotype has just a few counts. The chain carries TRBV30 and TRBJ1-2, with D unclear. The CDR3 sequence is 19 residues long. Trimming cost V 2 bases and J 4 bases, with 29 bases left between them. CDR1 GTSNPN and CDR2 SVGIG come from the germline V gene (reference sequence). This chain's CDR3 is CAWSRLIRRSYDLGYGYTF. The DNA of the CDR3 is TGTGCCTGGAGTCGCCTGATTAGAAGGTCCTACGACCTCGGCTATGGCTACACCTTC.

The rearrangement links TRBV20-1 to TRBJ2-7; TRBD2 matches 8 bases. Germline values: CDR1 DFQATT, CDR2 SNEGSKA (reference sequence). The CDR3 extends over 15 amino acids. Trimming cost V 6 bases and J 2 bases; bases outside gene matches: 12. As DNA, the CDR3 is TGCAGTGCAGGACCATCCGGGACTAGAGCCTACGAGCAGTACTTC. As protein: CSAGPSGTRAYEQYF.

V gene TRBV18 combines with J gene TRBJ2-7, with 7 bases that match TRBD1. CDR1 is KGHSH and CDR2 is LQKENI in the germline V gene. The CDR3 loop spans 14 amino acids. V was pared by 4 bases and J by 2 bases, with 5 bases of the junction left unmatched. This CDR3 reads CASSQGAQTYEQYF. The CDR3, as DNA: TGTGCCAGCTCACAGGGGGCGCAGACCTACGAGCAGTACTTC. Together with reference TRBV18 and TRBJ2-7, the CDR3 gives the full variable domain: NAGVMQNPRHLVRRRGQEARLRCSPMKGHSHVYWYRQLPEEGLKFMVYLQKENIIDESGMPKERFSAEFPKEGPSILRIQQVVRGDSAAYFCASSQGAQTYEQYFGPGTRLTVT.

The chain combines TRBV20-1 with TRBJ2-1; TRBD2 might be the D (5 bases). Trimming stripped 0 bases from V and 0 bases from J, with 12 bases between. Per germline, CDR1 DFQATT and CDR2 SNEGSKA (reference sequence). The CDR3 extends over 16 amino acids. The CDR3 reads CSARDRWRSSYNEQFF. In nucleotides, the CDR3 is TGCAGTGCTAGAGATAGGTGGAGGAGCTCCTACAATGAGCAGTTCTTC.

A few counts support this clonotype. The chain uses TRBV7-2 and TRBJ1-2; D gene uncertain. The V end was cut by 4 bases, the J end by 5 bases, with 8 bases between. Germline-derived CDR1 and CDR2 are SGHTA and FQGNSA. The CDR3 consists of 12 residues. Here the CDR3 reads CASSSYGYGYTF. CDR3 DNA sequence: TGTGCCAGCAGCTCATACGGATATGGCTACACCTTC. The whole variable domain, remainder taken from reference TRBV7-2 and TRBJ1-2, is GAGVSQSPSNKVTEKGKDVELRCDPISGHTALYWYRQSLGQGLEFLIYFQGNSAPDKSGLPSDRFSAERTGGSVSTLTIQRTQQEDSAVYLCASSSYGYGYTFGSGTRLTVV.

The chain joins TRBV19 to TRBJ1-4; D ambiguous. Germline V gene lookup returns CDR1 LNHDA and CDR2 SQIVND (reference sequence). This CDR3 has 14 residues. V lost 0 bases and J lost 2, with 4 bases in between. CDR3 loop: CASSIEWTNEKLFF. In nucleotides, the CDR3 is TGTGCCAGTAGTATAGAGTGGACTAATGAAAAACTGTTTTTT.

The chain recombines TRBV12-5 with TRBJ1-6; D unclear. The CDR3 is 15 amino acids. V shed 9 bases and J shed 7 bases, with 19 bases lying between them. In germline, CDR1 is LGHNT, CDR2 FRNRAP. CDR3 DNA: TGTGCTAGCCCCGGGCCCTCAATGGGGAATTCACCCCTCCACTTT. This codes for CASPGPSMGNSPLHF.

This chain uses TRBV19 with TRBJ2-2; 11 nucleotides match TRBD2. This CDR3 region has 18 residues. Germline V lookup: CDR1 LNHDA, CDR2 SQIVND (reference sequence). V was pared by 3 bases and J by 0 bases, with 6 bases of the junction left unmatched. CDR3: CASSISGLAVANTGELFF. For the CDR3, the DNA is TGTGCCAGTAGTATCTCGGGACTAGCGGTCGCGAACACCGGGGAGCTGTTTTTT.

The J gene is TRBJ2-5, the V gene TRBV15, with no clear D. The length of the CDR3 is 11 residues. Germline CDR1 reads LNHNV; CDR2 reads YYDKDF (reference sequence). Trimming left V 6 bases short and J 4 bases short, with 6 bases between. The chain's CDR3 is CATRVSETQYF. CDR3 sequence (DNA): TGTGCCACCAGGGTGTCAGAGACCCAGTACTTC.

J is TRBJ2-7 and V is TRBV2; 9 bases are shared with TRBD1. V dropped 8 bases and J dropped 4; count of bases not matched to a gene: 6. Germline CDR1 and CDR2: SNHLY and FYNNEI. The CDR3 extends over 13 amino acids. The DNA of the CDR3 is TGTGCCAGCCAGACAGGGGGAAGGTACGAGCAGTACTTC. It translates to CASQTGGRYEQYF. Full variable domain (remainder filled in from reference TRBV2 and TRBJ2-7): EPEVTQTPSHQVTQMGQEVILRCVPISNHLYFYWYRQILGQKVEFLVSFYNNEISEKSEIFDDQFSVERPDGSNFTLKIRSTKLEDSAMYFCASQTGGRYEQYFGPGTRLTVT.

Only a few counts were recorded for this clonotype. The genes are TRBV20-1 and TRBJ2-1, with TRBD2 matching over 12 bases. Matching the DNA end better, TRBJ2-7 makes the J call doubtful. The CDR3 has 15 amino acids. Germline CDR1 is DFQATT and CDR2 is SNEGSKA (reference sequence). In nucleotides, the CDR3 is TGCAGTGCTAGAAGGACTAGCGGGACTCGGTACGAGCAGTACTTC. Its translation: CSARRTSGTRYEQYF.

This clonotype is large by share. V is TRBV10-1 and J is TRBJ2-7; D is unclear. In germline, CDR1 is WNHNN, CDR2 SYGVQD (reference sequence). This CDR3 spans 12 amino acids. V was cut by 10 bases and J by 2 bases, with 12 bases left in between. The CDR3 DNA reads as TGCGCCAAGCCGACGGCGGCCTACGAGCAGTACTTC. It codes for CAKPTAAYEQYF.

The gene calls are TRBV20-1 and TRBJ2-3; D uncertain. Trimming shortened V by 6 bases and J by 2 bases, and 9 bases separated the two germline ends. This CDR3 region has 12 residues. From germline, CDR1 is DFQATT and CDR2 SNEGSKA (reference sequence). The CDR3 DNA sequence: TGCAGTGCGGCCCTCTCCACAGATACGCAGTATTTT. It is translated as CSAALSTDTQYF.

This clonotype was counted a few times. The chain carries TRBV6-1 and TRBJ2-7; possible D gene TRBD2, 5 bases. CDR3 length: 15 amino acids. In germline, CDR1 is MNHNS, CDR2 SASEGT. Trimming removed 0 bases at V and 2 bases at J, with 11 bases between. DNA for the CDR3: TGTGCCAGCAGTGAAGCGCCAAACGGGGCCTACGAGCAGTACTTC. This sequence encodes CASSEAPNGAYEQYF.